This T cell receptor (beta chain) was sequenced during a study of radiotherapy plus CTLA-4 blockade in lung cancer. V lost 5 bases and J lost 4, with 17 bases in between. This CDR3 comprises 15 residues. The germline CDR1 and CDR2 sequences are LNHDA and SQIVND (reference sequence). The method was immunoSEQ multiplex PCR; TCRdb's version includes in-frame clones alone and lacks a portion of them. The sample lists roughly 90,000 clones; 60% to 85% were seen once. This clonotype was obtained from a human donor with non-small cell lung cancer who had a partial response to radiotherapy plus ipilimumab. Some clones in this sample may be carry-over from other donors' samples. Specimen: peripheral blood, collected from a patient treated with radiotherapy plus ipilimumab. The V gene is TRBV19, the J gene TRBJ1-2; D is ambiguous. DNA of the CDR3: TGTGCCAGTAGTGCAATACAGAGAGCCCTCTATGGCTACACCTTC. Translation: CASSAIQRALYGYTF.